This T cell receptor beta chain was obtained from a study of cytomegalovirus exposure and HLA in healthy donors. V lost 4 bases and J 7 bases, leaving 7 bases between the germline ends. Germline values: CDR1 SQVTM, CDR2 ANQGSEA. The CDR3 runs to 10 residues. A single count supports this clone. Antigen specificity is unknown. With 60 Vbeta and 13 Jbeta primers, the PCR was carried out. Libraries were prepared by immunoSEQ multiplex PCR; TCRdb keeps only in-frame clonotypes and omits some of them. Counted here are about 170,000 clones, around 84% occurring once; the ten biggest clones make up around 2.5%. Study results and caveats: An apparent linkage of common viral pathogens to several of the most significant clusters emerged in a later analysis.

The origin of this receptor is a man aged 25 to 40 in good health and CMV-seropositive. V usage is TRBV29-1 and J usage is TRBJ1-1, with D possibly being TRBD1 (6 bases). The source material was PBMCs. The CDR3 loop is CSVADSEAFF. CDR3 nucleotides: TGCAGCGTTGCGGACAGTGAAGCTTTCTTT. The full variable domain, in which reference TRBV29-1 and TRBJ1-1 provide the parts outside the CDR3, is SAVISQKPSRDICQRGTSLTIQCQVDSQVTMMFWYRQQPGQSLTLIATANQGSEATYESGFVIDKFPISRPNLTFSTLTVSNMSPEDSSIYLCSVADSEAFFGQGTRLTVV.